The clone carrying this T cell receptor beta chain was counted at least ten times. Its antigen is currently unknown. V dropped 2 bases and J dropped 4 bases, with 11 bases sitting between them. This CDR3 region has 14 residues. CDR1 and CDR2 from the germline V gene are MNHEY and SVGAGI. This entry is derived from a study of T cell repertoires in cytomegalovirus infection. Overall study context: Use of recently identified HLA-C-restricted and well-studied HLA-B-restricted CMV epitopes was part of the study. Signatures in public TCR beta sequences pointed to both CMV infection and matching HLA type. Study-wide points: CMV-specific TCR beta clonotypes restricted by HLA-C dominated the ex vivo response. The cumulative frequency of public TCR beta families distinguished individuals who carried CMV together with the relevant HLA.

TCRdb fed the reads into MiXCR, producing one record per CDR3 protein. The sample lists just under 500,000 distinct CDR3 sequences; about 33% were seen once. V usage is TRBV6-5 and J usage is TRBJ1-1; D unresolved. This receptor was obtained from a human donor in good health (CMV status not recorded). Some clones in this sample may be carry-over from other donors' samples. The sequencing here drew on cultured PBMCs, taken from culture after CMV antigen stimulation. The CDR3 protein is CASSYGVEGTEAFF. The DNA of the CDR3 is TGTGCCAGCAGTTACGGGGTGGAAGGCACTGAAGCTTTCTTT.